The present T cell receptor beta chain was sequenced within a study of breast tumors, draining lymph nodes, adjacent tissues. The CDR3 sequence is 13 residues long. Germline CDR1 and CDR2: SNHLY and FYNNEI. The trim removed 7 bases at V and 5 bases at J, leaving 6 bases unmatched. Breast cancer patients provided tissue from their axillary draining lymph nodes. TCRdb re-called the multiplex PCR reads with MiXCR, one entry per CDR3 protein. There are some 250,000 distinct CDR3 sequences in the sample; 30% to 35% occur only once, and approximately 3.3% lies in the top ten. This chain connects TRBV2 to TRBJ2-7; 9 bases line up with TRBD2. Material: axillary lymph node tissue. The clonotype originates from a female donor with breast cancer. Some clones in this sample may be carry-over from other donors' samples. CDR3 bases: TGTGCCAGCAATAACGCGGGAGGGAACGAGCAGTACTTC. This codes for CASNNAGGNEQYF.